A selection of T cell receptor beta chains follows, all from one sample in a study of vaccination effects on CD4 cells after COVID-19. The data were produced by immunoSEQ multiplex PCR, yet TCRdb's version contains in-frame clones alone and is incomplete. The table includes about 59,000 clones, 78% detected once. No antigen is known for these receptors. Here the sequenced sample was CD4+ T cells from PBMCs cultured with HCoV-OC43 spike peptides, taken after COVID-19 vaccination. The receptors derive from a human donor who received a COVID-19 vaccine. The CDR3 runs from the conserved cysteine through the conserved F or W. The D gene is left open where the match is weak. Size values are once, few and many counts, or a class for expanded clones, and some rows have none.

V gene: TRBV18
clone size: NA
D gene: NA
J gene: TRBJ2-5
CDR3 protein: CASSPQETQYF
CDR3 DNA: TGTGCCAGCTCCCCCCAAGAGACCCAGTACTTC

V gene: TRBV6-6
clone size: once
D gene: NA
J gene: TRBJ2-2
CDR3 protein: CASSYGGPANTGELFF
CDR3 DNA: TGTGCCAGCAGTTACGGGGGCCCTGCGAACACCGGGGAGCTGTTTTTT

V gene: TRBV7-9
clone size: NA
D gene: NA
J gene: TRBJ1-2
CDR3 protein: CASSHLQGFGYTF
CDR3 DNA: TGTGCCAGCAGCCATCTACAGGGATTCGGCTACACCTTC

V gene: TRBV4-1
clone size: NA
D gene: TRBD2
J gene: TRBJ2-1
CDR3 protein: CASSTRWAGGLYNEQFF
CDR3 DNA: TGCGCCAGCAGCACCCGGTGGGCGGGGGGCCTCTACAATGAGCAGTTCTTC

V gene: TRBV9
clone size: once
D gene: NA
J gene: TRBJ2-2
CDR3 protein: CASSVTSTTGELFF
CDR3 DNA: TGTGCCAGCAGCGTGACGTCAACTACCGGGGAGCTGTTTTTT

V gene: TRBV5-1
clone size: NA
D gene: NA
J gene: TRBJ1-2
CDR3 protein: CASSPTEGRGYTF
CDR3 DNA: TGCGCCAGCAGCCCGACTGAGGGTCGGGGCTACACCTTC

V gene: TRBV9
clone size: NA
D gene: NA
J gene: TRBJ2-1
CDR3 protein: CASSGVQEQFF
CDR3 DNA: TGTGCCAGCAGCGGGGTTCAGGAGCAGTTCTTC

V gene: TRBV4-3
clone size: once
D gene: TRBD1
J gene: TRBJ1-1
CDR3 protein: CASSQEAGGWTEAFF
CDR3 DNA: TGCGCCAGCAGCCAAGAGGCAGGGGGATGGACTGAAGCTTTCTTT

V gene: TRBV2
clone size: NA
D gene: NA
J gene: TRBJ2-3
CDR3 protein: CASSPTTGANTQYF
CDR3 DNA: TGTGCCAGCAGCCCCACGACAGGTGCGAATACGCAGTATTTT

V gene: TRBV5-1
clone size: NA
D gene: TRBD1
J gene: TRBJ1-4
CDR3 protein: CASSRQGNNEKLFF
CDR3 DNA: TGCGCCAGCAGTAGACAGGGGAATAATGAAAAACTGTTTTTT

V gene: TRBV7-2
clone size: NA
D gene: TRBD2
J gene: TRBJ2-5
CDR3 protein: CASSLGLAGGVAETQYF
CDR3 DNA: TGTGCCAGCAGCTTAGGACTAGCGGGGGGGGTCGCGGAGACCCAGTACTTC

V gene: TRBV3-1/TRBV3-2
clone size: NA
D gene: NA
J gene: TRBJ1-1
CDR3 protein: CASSRRDTEAFF
CDR3 DNA: TGTGCCAGCAGCCGCCGGGACACTGAAGCTTTCTTT

V gene: TRBV7-3
clone size: NA
D gene: NA
J gene: TRBJ2-2
CDR3 protein: CASSLMIGANTGELFF
CDR3 DNA: TGTGCCAGCAGCTTAATGATCGGAGCGAACACCGGGGAGCTGTTTTTT

V gene: TRBV19
clone size: once
D gene: NA
J gene: TRBJ1-2
CDR3 protein: CASSDRDRHGYTF
CDR3 DNA: TGTGCCAGTAGTGACCGGGACCGGCACGGCTACACCTTC

V gene: TRBV2
clone size: few
D gene: NA
J gene: TRBJ2-5
CDR3 protein: CASSLGVATPQETQYF
CDR3 DNA: TGTGCCAGCAGCCTGGGAGTGGCTACCCCCCAAGAGACCCAGTACTTC

V gene: TRBV24-1
clone size: few
D gene: TRBD2
J gene: TRBJ2-1
CDR3 protein: CATSDPYGGEAQGKNEQFF
CDR3 DNA: TGTGCCACCAGTGATCCCTACGGGGGGGAAGCCCAAGGAAAGAATGAGCAGTTCTTC

V gene: TRBV19
clone size: NA
D gene: TRBD1
J gene: TRBJ2-2
CDR3 protein: CASSAWTGRNTGELFF
CDR3 DNA: TGTGCCAGTAGCGCGTGGACAGGGAGGAACACCGGGGAGCTGTTTTTT

V gene: TRBV2
clone size: few
D gene: TRBD2
J gene: TRBJ2-3
CDR3 protein: CASSRLAENTDTQYF
CDR3 DNA: TGTGCCAGCAGCCGACTAGCGGAGAACACAGATACGCAGTATTTT

V gene: TRBV13
clone size: NA
D gene: TRBD2
J gene: TRBJ2-1
CDR3 protein: CASSRGTSGGARYNEQFF
CDR3 DNA: TGTGCCAGCAGCCGCGGGACTAGCGGGGGGGCCCGCTACAATGAGCAGTTCTTC

V gene: TRBV14
clone size: once
D gene: NA
J gene: TRBJ1-2
CDR3 protein: CASSQGIRGNLANYGYTF
CDR3 DNA: TGTGCCAGCAGCCAAGGAATTCGGGGGAACCTAGCTAACTATGGCTACACCTTC

V gene: TRBV7-3
clone size: few
D gene: NA
J gene: TRBJ2-1
CDR3 protein: CASSQVGGEQFF
CDR3 DNA: TGTGCCAGCAGCCAAGTGGGGGGAGAGCAGTTCTTC

V gene: TRBV7-2
clone size: NA
D gene: TRBD1
J gene: TRBJ2-1
CDR3 protein: CASSFTGQGSYNEQFF
CDR3 DNA: TGTGCCAGCAGCTTCACCGGACAGGGGTCCTACAATGAGCAGTTCTTC

V gene: TRBV5-1
clone size: NA
D gene: NA
J gene: TRBJ1-2
CDR3 protein: CASSLGQRAPTF
CDR3 DNA: TGCGCCAGCAGCTTGGGACAGCGGGCGCCCACCTTC

V gene: TRBV19
clone size: NA
D gene: TRBD2
J gene: TRBJ2-2
CDR3 protein: CASLDTVGGTGELFF
CDR3 DNA: TGTGCCAGTCTTGACACGGTCGGGGGGACCGGGGAGCTGTTTTTT

V gene: TRBV4-1
clone size: NA
D gene: NA
J gene: TRBJ2-1
CDR3 protein: CASSQDRQFDREQFF
CDR3 DNA: TGCGCCAGCAGCCAAGATCGCCAGTTTGACCGTGAGCAGTTCTTC

V gene: TRBV6-5
clone size: NA
D gene: NA
J gene: TRBJ2-4
CDR3 protein: CASTESGENIQYF
CDR3 DNA: TGTGCCAGCACCGAAAGTGGGGAAAACATTCAGTACTTC

V gene: TRBV2
clone size: NA
D gene: NA
J gene: TRBJ1-2
CDR3 protein: CASSEARRQGELYGYTF
CDR3 DNA: TGTGCCAGCAGTGAAGCGCGCAGGCAGGGTGAATTGTACGGCTACACCTTC

V gene: TRBV7-2
clone size: NA
D gene: NA
J gene: TRBJ1-4
CDR3 protein: CASSRPGLTNEKLFF
CDR3 DNA: TGTGCCAGCAGCCGGCCGGGACTGACTAATGAAAAACTGTTTTTT

V gene: TRBV2
clone size: NA
D gene: TRBD1
J gene: TRBJ1-4
CDR3 protein: CASRQTGTTEKLFF
CDR3 DNA: TGTGCCAGCAGGCAGACAGGGACGACTGAAAAACTGTTTTTT